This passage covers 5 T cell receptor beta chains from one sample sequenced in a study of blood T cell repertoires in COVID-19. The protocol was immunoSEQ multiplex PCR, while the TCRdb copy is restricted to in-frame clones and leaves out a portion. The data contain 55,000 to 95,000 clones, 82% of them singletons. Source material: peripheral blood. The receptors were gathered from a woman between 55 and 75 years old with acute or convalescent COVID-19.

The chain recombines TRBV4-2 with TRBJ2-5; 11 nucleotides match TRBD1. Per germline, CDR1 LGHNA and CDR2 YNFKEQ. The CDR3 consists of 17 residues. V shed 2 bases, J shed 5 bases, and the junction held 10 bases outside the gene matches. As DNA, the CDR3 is TGTGCCAGCAGCCAAACCGGGACAGGGGGTTTAGGGGAGACCCAGTACTTC. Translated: CASSQTGTGGLGETQYF.

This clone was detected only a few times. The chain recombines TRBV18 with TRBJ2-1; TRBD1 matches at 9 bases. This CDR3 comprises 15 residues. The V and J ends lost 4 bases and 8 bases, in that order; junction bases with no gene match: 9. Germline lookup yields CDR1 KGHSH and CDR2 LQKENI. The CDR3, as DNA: TGTGCCAGCTCACTGTTCAGACAGGGGGGCGATGAGCAGTTCTTC. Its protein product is CASSLFRQGGDEQFF.

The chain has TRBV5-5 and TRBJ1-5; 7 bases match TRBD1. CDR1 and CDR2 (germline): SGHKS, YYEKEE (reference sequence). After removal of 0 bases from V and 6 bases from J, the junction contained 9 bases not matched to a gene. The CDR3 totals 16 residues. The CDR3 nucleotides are TGTGCCAGCAGCTTGGGGTGGGGACAGAGCGGTCAGCCCCAGCATTTT. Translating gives CASSLGWGQSGQPQHF.

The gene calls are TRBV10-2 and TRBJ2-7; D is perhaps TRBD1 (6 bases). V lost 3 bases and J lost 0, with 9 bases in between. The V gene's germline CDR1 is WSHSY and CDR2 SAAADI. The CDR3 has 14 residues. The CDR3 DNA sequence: TGCGCCAGCAGTGATATAGGGGGCTCCTACGAGCAGTACTTC. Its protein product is CASSDIGGSYEQYF.

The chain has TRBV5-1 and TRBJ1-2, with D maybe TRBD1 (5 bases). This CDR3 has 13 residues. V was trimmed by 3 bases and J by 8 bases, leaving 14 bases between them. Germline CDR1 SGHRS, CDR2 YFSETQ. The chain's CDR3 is CASSSWGGDGYTF. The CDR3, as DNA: TGCGCCAGCAGCTCCTGGGGCGGGGACGGCTACACCTTC. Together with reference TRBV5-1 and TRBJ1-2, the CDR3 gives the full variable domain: KAGVTQTPRYLIKTRGQQVTLSCSPISGHRSVSWYQQTPGQGLQFLFEYFSETQRNKGNFPGRFSGRQFSNSRSEMNVSTLELGDSALYLCASSSWGGDGYTFGSGTRLTVV.